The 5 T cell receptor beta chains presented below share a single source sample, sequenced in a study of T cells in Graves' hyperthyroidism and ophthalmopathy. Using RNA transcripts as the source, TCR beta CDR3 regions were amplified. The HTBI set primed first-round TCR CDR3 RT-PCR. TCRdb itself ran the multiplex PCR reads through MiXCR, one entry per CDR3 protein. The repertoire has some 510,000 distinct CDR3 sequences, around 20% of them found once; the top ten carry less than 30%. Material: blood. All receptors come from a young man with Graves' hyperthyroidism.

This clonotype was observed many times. For the CDR3, the DNA is TGTGCCAGCAGTTCTCGACAGGACAGCACAGATACGCAGTATTTT. Translated: CASSSRQDSTDTQYF. The chain joins TRBV28 to TRBJ2-3, with D possibly being TRBD1 (6 bases). V dropped 4 bases and J dropped 0 bases, with 11 bases sitting between them. The CDR3 length is 15 residues. The germline CDR1 and CDR2 sequences are MDHEN and SYDVKM. The full variable domain, in which reference TRBV28 and TRBJ2-3 provide the parts outside the CDR3, is DVKVTQSSRYLVKRTGEKVFLECVQDMDHENMFWYRQDPGLGLRLIYFSYDVKMKEKGDIPEGYSVSREKKERFSLILESASTNQTSMYLCASSSRQDSTDTQYFGPGTRLTVL.

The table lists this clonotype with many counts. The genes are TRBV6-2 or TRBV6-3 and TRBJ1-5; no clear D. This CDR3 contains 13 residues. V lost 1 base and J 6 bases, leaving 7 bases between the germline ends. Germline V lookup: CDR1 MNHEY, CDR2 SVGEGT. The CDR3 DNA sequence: TGTGCCAGCAGTTACTATGTGGGTCAGCCCCAGCATTTT. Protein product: CASSYYVGQPQHF.

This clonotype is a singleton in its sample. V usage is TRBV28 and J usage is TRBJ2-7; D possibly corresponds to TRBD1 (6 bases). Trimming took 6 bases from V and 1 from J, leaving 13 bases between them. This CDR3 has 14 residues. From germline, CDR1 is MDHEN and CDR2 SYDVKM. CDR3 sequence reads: CASRPGQGSYEQYF. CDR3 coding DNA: TGTGCCAGCAGACCCGGGCAGGGGTCCTACGAGCAGTACTTC.

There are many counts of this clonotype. The CDR3: CASSETGLEETQYF. The CDR3, as DNA: TGTGCCAGCAGTGAGACAGGGCTCGAAGAGACCCAGTACTTC. The chain uses TRBV6-1 and TRBJ2-5; 7 bases line up with TRBD1. With V trimmed by 3 bases and J by 3 bases, 4 bases remained unmatched. The CDR3 contains 14 residues. Germline V gene data show CDR1 as MNHNS and CDR2 as SASEGT.

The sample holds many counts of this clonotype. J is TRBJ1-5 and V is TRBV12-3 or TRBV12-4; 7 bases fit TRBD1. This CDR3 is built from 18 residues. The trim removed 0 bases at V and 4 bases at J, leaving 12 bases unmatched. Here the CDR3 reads CASSLALLGTDGNQPQHF. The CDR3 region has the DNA TGTGCCAGCAGTTTAGCCCTCCTAGGGACAGATGGGAATCAGCCCCAGCATTTT.